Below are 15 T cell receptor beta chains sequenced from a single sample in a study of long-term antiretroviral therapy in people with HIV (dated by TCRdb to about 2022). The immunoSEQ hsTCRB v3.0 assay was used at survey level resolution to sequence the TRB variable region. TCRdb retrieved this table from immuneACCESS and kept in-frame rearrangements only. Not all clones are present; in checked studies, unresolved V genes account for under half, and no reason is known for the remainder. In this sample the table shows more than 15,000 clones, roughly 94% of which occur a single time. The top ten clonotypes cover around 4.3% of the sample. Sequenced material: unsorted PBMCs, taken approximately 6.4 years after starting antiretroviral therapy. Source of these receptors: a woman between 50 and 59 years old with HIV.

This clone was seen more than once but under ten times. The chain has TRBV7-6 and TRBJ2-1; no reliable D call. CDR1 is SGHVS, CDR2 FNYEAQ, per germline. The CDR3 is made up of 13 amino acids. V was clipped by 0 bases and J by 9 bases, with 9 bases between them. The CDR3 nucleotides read TGTGCCAGCAGCTTAGCGGAGCTCGCTGAGCAGTTCTTC. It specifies CASSLAELAEQFF.

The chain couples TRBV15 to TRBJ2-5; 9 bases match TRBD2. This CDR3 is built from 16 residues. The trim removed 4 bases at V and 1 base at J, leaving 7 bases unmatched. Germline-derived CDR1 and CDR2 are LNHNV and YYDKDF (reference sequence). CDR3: CATSTPPTSGQETQYF. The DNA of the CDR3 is TGTGCCACCAGCACCCCCCCGACTAGCGGCCAAGAGACCCAGTACTTC.

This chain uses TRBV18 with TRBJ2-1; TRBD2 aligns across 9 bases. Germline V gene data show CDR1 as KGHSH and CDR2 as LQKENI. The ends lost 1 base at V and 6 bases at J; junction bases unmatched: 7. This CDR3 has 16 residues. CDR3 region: CASSPQEAGGVNEQFF. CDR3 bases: TGTGCCAGCTCACCACAAGAAGCGGGAGGAGTCAATGAGCAGTTCTTC.

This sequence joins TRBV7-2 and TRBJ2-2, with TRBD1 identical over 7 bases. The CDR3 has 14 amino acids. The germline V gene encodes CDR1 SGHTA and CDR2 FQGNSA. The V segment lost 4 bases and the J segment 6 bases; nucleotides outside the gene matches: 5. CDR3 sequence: CASSSGTDPGELFF. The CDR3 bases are TGTGCCAGCAGCTCAGGGACAGATCCCGGGGAGCTGTTTTTT.

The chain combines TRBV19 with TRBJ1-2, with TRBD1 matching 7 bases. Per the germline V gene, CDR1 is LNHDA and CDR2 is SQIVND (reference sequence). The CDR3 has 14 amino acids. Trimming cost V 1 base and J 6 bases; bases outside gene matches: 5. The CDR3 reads CASSIGEGAHGYTF. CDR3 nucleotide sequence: TGTGCCAGTAGTATAGGGGAGGGGGCCCATGGCTACACCTTC.

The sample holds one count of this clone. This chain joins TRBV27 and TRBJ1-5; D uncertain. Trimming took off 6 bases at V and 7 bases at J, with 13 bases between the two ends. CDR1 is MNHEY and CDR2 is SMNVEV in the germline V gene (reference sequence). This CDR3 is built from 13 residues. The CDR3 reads CASSPGIGQPQHF. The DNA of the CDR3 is TGTGCCAGCAGCCCGGGGATCGGGCAGCCCCAGCATTTT.

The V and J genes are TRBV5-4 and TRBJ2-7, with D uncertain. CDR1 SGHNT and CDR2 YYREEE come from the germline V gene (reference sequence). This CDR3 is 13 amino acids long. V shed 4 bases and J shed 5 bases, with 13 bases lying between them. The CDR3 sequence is CASSLGIGNEQYF. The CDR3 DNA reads TGTGCCAGCAGCCTAGGGATAGGTAACGAGCAGTACTTC.

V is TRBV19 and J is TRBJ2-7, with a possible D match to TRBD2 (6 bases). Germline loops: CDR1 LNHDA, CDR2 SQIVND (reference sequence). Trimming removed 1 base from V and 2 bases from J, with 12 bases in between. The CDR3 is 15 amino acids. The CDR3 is CASSIAAGTPYEQYF. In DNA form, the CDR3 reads TGTGCCAGTAGTATAGCGGCGGGAACTCCCTACGAGCAGTACTTC.

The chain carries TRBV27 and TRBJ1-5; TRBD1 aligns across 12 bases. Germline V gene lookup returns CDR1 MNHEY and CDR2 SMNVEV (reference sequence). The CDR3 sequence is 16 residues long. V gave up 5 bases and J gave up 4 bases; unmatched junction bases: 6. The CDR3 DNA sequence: TGTGCCAGCAGTCCCGGGACAGGGGGCCGGAATCAGCCCCAGCATTTT. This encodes CASSPGTGGRNQPQHF.

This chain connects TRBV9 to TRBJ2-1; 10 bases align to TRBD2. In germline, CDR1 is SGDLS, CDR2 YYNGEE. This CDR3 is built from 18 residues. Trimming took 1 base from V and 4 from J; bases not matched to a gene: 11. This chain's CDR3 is CASSVTLTGTSVYNEQFF. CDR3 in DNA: TGTGCCAGCAGCGTAACCCTGACCGGGACTAGCGTATACAATGAGCAGTTCTTC.

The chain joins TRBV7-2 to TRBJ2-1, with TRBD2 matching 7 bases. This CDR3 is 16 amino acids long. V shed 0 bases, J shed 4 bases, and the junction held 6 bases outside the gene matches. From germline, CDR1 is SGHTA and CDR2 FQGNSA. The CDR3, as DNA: TGTGCCAGCAGCTTAGCCTTCGCTAGCGGTTACAATGAGCAGTTCTTC. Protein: CASSLAFASGYNEQFF.

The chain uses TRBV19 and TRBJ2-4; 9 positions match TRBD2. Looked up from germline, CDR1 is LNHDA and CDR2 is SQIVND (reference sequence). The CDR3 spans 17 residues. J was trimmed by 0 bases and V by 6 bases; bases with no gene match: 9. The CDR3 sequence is CASSVSRGREAKNIQYF. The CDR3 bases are TGTGCCAGTAGCGTCAGTCGCGGGAGGGAAGCCAAAAACATTCAGTACTTC.

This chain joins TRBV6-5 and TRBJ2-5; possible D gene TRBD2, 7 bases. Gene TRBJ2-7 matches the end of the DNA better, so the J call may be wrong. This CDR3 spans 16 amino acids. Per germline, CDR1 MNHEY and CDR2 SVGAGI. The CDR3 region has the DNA TGTGCCAGCAGTTACGACTTTGGGGGAGGGGGTTACGAGCAGTACTTC. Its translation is CASSYDFGGGGYEQYF.

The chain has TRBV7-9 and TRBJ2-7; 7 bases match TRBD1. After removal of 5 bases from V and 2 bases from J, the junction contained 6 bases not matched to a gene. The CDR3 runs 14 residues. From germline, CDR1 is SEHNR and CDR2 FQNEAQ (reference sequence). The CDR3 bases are TGTGCCAGCAGCCCGACAGGGTATCCCTACGAGCAGTACTTC. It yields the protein CASSPTGYPYEQYF. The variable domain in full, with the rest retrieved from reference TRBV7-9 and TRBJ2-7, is DTGVSQNPRHKITKRGQNVTFRCDPISEHNRLYWYRQTLGQGPEFLTYFQNEAQLEKSRLLSDRFSAERPKGSFSTLEIQRTEQGDSAMYLCASSPTGYPYEQYFGPGTRLTVT.

Here the CDR3 DNA reads TGTGCCAGCAGTTCGGGGTACACCGGGGAGCTGTTTTTT. As protein: CASSSGYTGELFF. J is TRBJ2-2 and V is TRBV2; a possible D gene is TRBD2 (5 bases). The V end lost 5 bases, the J end lost 3 bases, and 7 bases lay between the germline ends. Germline CDR1 SNHLY, CDR2 FYNNEI. CDR3 length: 13 amino acids.